A selection of T cell receptor beta chains follows, all from one sample in a study of CD8 T cells in ankylosing spondylitis. One entry per CDR3 protein, called by TCRdb with MiXCR from the 5' RACE reads. Among roughly 240,000 distinct CDR3 sequences listed, 30% to 40% were seen once. The sample taken for sequencing was blood, either unsorted or a sorted T cell fraction (not recorded which). The receptor set was obtained from a male donor with ankylosing spondylitis or in good health (not recorded which). CDR3s include the opening cysteine and the closing phenylalanine or tryptophan. D genes are given only for firm matches. Size values are once, few and many counts, or a class for expanded clones, and some rows have none.

length	D	V	size	J	CDR3	DNA
10	NA	TRBV20-1	many	TRBJ1-1	CSAIDTEAFF	TGCAGTGCTATCGACACTGAAGCTTTCTTT
13	TRBD1	TRBV28	few	TRBJ2-4	CASRSGGENIQYF	TGTGCCAGCAGATCAGGGGGCGAAAACATTCAGTACTTC
14	TRBD2	TRBV20-1	NA	TRBJ2-5	CSARDGRVGETQYF	TGCAGTGCTAGAGATGGGAGGGTTGGAGAGACCCAGTACTTC
20	TRBD1	TRBV6-2/TRBV6-3	few	TRBJ1-1	CASGRGSGQGARGKNTEAFF	TGTGCCTCCGGTCGAGGGTCGGGACAGGGGGCGAGAGGGAAGAACACTGAAGCTTTCTTT
16	TRBD2	TRBV20-1	few	TRBJ2-1	CSARKVAGGGYDEQFF	TGCAGTGCTAGAAAAGTAGCGGGGGGAGGGTATGATGAGCAGTTCTTC
14	NA	TRBV20-1	few	TRBJ2-1	CSARAGGPSAEQFF	TGCAGTGCTAGAGCGGGGGGCCCCTCTGCAGAGCAGTTCTTC
16	NA	TRBV6-1	few	TRBJ1-5	CASSSLGGAGGQPQHF	TGTGCCAGCAGCTCATTGGGGGGCGCAGGTGGTCAGCCCCAGCATTTT
14	TRBD2	TRBV12-3/TRBV12-4	NA	TRBJ2-1	CASRSGAGIGEQFF	TGTGCCAGCAGGAGCGGGGCAGGCATCGGTGAGCAGTTCTTC
15	NA	TRBV28	NA	TRBJ1-1	CASSLREGLDTEAFF	TGTGCCAGCAGTCTCCGCGAGGGTTTGGACACTGAAGCTTTCTTT
15	TRBD2	TRBV20-1	NA	TRBJ2-7	CSARLSGGLTYEQYF	TGCAGTGCTAGACTCAGCGGGGGCTTAACCTACGAGCAGTACTTC